These 29 T cell receptor beta chains originate from one sample sequenced in a study of shared clonotypes between healthy human individuals. The method was immunoSEQ multiplex PCR; TCRdb's version includes in-frame clones alone and lacks a portion of them. The sample shows 2 million to 2.5 million clones, under 97% of them seen only once. Specimen: naive CD4+ T cells sorted from blood. Subset noted: CD45RA+ positively selected. These receptors were obtained from a man between 18 and 29 years old in good health.

The J gene is TRBJ2-3, the V gene TRBV6-5; the match to TRBD2 covers 12 bases. CDR1 and CDR2 from the germline V gene are MNHEY and SVGAGI. V dropped 0 bases and J dropped 8; count of bases not matched to a gene: 6. This CDR3 contains 16 residues. CDR3 loop: CASSYSASGRVGTQYF. CDR3 DNA sequence: TGTGCCAGCAGTTACTCGGCTAGCGGGAGGGTTGGTACGCAGTATTTT.

This chain joins TRBV14 and TRBJ2-7; either TRBD1 or TRBD2 may supply D (5 bases each). CDR3 size: 14 residues. V was clipped by 4 bases and J by 2 bases, with 12 bases between them. Germline values: CDR1 SGHDN, CDR2 FVKESK. CDR3 DNA: TGTGCCAGCAGCCCCCGCCAGGGAGCCTACGAGCAGTACTTC. Protein product: CASSPRQGAYEQYF.

This clone was observed a handful of times. This chain links TRBV5-1 with TRBJ2-5, with 9 bases aligning to TRBD2. The germline gives CDR1 SGHRS, CDR2 YFSETQ. The CDR3 extends over 16 amino acids. The junction had 13 bases not matched to a gene; V was cut back by 5 bases and J by 5 bases. CDR3 DNA sequence: TGCGCCAGCAGAAGTGGCGGGGGGGCCGAGGCGGAGACCCAGTACTTC. Amino acids: CASRSGGGAEAETQYF. Using reference TRBV5-1 and TRBJ2-5 for the parts outside the CDR3, the full variable domain is KAGVTQTPRYLIKTRGQQVTLSCSPISGHRSVSWYQQTPGQGLQFLFEYFSETQRNKGNFPGRFSGRQFSNSRSEMNVSTLELGDSALYLCASRSGGGAEAETQYFGPGTRLLVL.

The chain employs TRBV4-3 and TRBJ2-3; D uncertain. Trimming removed 0 bases from V and 3 bases from J, with 13 bases in between. The CDR3 extends over 16 amino acids. The germline CDR1 and CDR2 sequences are LGHNA and YSLEER. The DNA for the CDR3 is TGCGCCAGCAGCCAAGATTCCGGAGCGCCAACAGATACGCAGTATTTT. Translating gives CASSQDSGAPTDTQYF.

This clone was seen only once. This sequence joins TRBV28 and TRBJ2-7; possibly TRBD1 or TRBD2 for D (5 bases each). The germline V and J ends were trimmed by 8 bases and 6 bases, with 23 bases remaining between them. Looked up from germline, CDR1 is MDHEN and CDR2 is SYDVKM. This CDR3 contains 15 residues. This chain's CDR3 is CASLTGTDNIREQYF. The CDR3 DNA reads TGTGCCAGCCTAACCGGGACCGACAACATCCGCGAGCAGTACTTC.

The chain links TRBV6-5 to TRBJ1-3; TRBD1 agrees at 8 bases. Per germline, CDR1 MNHEY and CDR2 SVGAGI. CDR3 length: 14 residues. The V segment lost 6 bases and the J segment 4 bases; nucleotides outside the gene matches: 5. CDR3 DNA sequence: TGTGCCAGCAGACGGACAGGGTTCGGAAACACCATATATTTT. Its translation is CASRRTGFGNTIYF.

The V call is TRBV6-5, the J call TRBJ2-7, with TRBD2 as a possible D gene (6 bases). The V end lost 11 bases, the J end lost 1 base, and 12 bases lay between the germline ends. The CDR3 totals 12 residues. CDR1 MNHEY and CDR2 SVGAGI come from the germline V gene. The CDR3 region is CAGRGGSYEQYF. The CDR3 nucleotides are TGTGCCGGTAGAGGAGGGTCCTACGAGCAGTACTTC.

CDR3 sequence reads: CASSRDYEQYF. The CDR3 DNA follows: TGCGCCAGCAGCAGGGACTACGAGCAGTACTTC. The chain links TRBV5-1 to TRBJ2-7; D remains ambiguous. The CDR3 contains 11 residues. The ends were cut back, 4 bases at V and 3 bases at J, with 5 bases in the middle. CDR1 is SGHRS, CDR2 YFSETQ, per germline.

Concerning this clone itself: This CDR3 is also generated by other DNA sequences in the sample. This chain connects TRBV18 to TRBJ1-5; maybe TRBD1 (5 bases). The CDR3 runs to 14 residues. The V and J ends lost 3 bases and 6 bases respectively, with 12 bases between them. CDR1 and CDR2 from the germline V gene are KGHSH and LQKENI. The CDR3 DNA reads as TGTGCCAGCTCACCCGGAACAGGCGGTCAGCCCCAGCATTTT. Its protein product is CASSPGTGGQPQHF.

With respect to this clone: The sample carries other DNA sequences with the same CDR3. This chain joins TRBV18 and TRBJ1-5, with D unclear. Trimming stripped 3 bases from V and 0 bases from J, with 3 bases between. CDR1 is KGHSH and CDR2 is LQKENI in the germline V gene. The CDR3 sequence is 13 residues long. The CDR3 bases are TGTGCCAGCTCACCTTTTAGCAATCAGCCCCAGCATTTT. Residues: CASSPFSNQPQHF.

The rearrangement uses TRBV5-1 and TRBJ1-5; 7 positions agree with TRBD1. There are 15 residues in the CDR3. The trim removed 3 bases at V and 4 bases at J, leaving 7 bases unmatched. CDR1 is SGHRS and CDR2 is YFSETQ in the germline V gene. CDR3 DNA sequence: TGCGCCAGCAGCTCCGGGGACAGTCGAAATCAGCCCCAGCATTTT. This sequence encodes CASSSGDSRNQPQHF.

This clone was recorded a few times. Additional DNA sequences in this sample encode the identical CDR3. The V gene is TRBV30, the J gene TRBJ1-5; 9 bases match TRBD1. Trimming removed 3 bases from V and 4 bases from J; junction bases left unmatched: 1. The CDR3 has 13 residues. Germline values: CDR1 GTSNPN, CDR2 SVGIG (reference sequence). CDR3 protein: CAWRGQGNQPQHF. DNA of the CDR3: TGTGCCTGGAGGGGACAGGGAAATCAGCCCCAGCATTTT. The whole variable domain, remainder taken from reference TRBV30 and TRBJ1-5, is SQTIHQWPATLVQPVGSPLSLECTVEGTSNPNLYWYRQAAGRGLQLLFYSVGIGQISSEVPQNLSASRPQDRQFILSSKKLLLSDSGFYLCAWRGQGNQPQHFGDGTRLSIL.

This rearrangement joins TRBV28 to TRBJ2-2; D call uncertain. V was clipped by 4 bases and J by 0 bases, with 15 bases between them. Germline loops: CDR1 MDHEN, CDR2 SYDVKM. The CDR3 extends over 17 amino acids. Here the CDR3 DNA reads TGTGCCAGCAGTTGGGCGATGCGTGGCGCGAACACCGGGGAGCTGTTTTTT. Translation: CASSWAMRGANTGELFF.

Comment on this clone: This sample also contains other DNA sequences that code for the same CDR3. V is TRBV5-1 and J is TRBJ2-7; 8 nucleotides line up with TRBD1. The CDR3 runs to 14 residues. The V segment lost 4 bases and the J segment 1 base; nucleotides outside the gene matches: 4. Germline CDR1 reads SGHRS; CDR2 reads YFSETQ. Here the CDR3 reads CASSPGQGSYEQYF. The CDR3 DNA reads as TGCGCCAGCAGCCCCGGACAGGGATCCTACGAGCAGTACTTC.

The chain uses TRBV18 and TRBJ2-1; D is undetermined. This CDR3 spans 15 amino acids. V dropped 0 bases and J dropped 4 bases, with 10 bases sitting between them. Germline V gene data show CDR1 as KGHSH and CDR2 as LQKENI. CDR3 in amino acids: CASSPPTRQYNEQFF. The CDR3 coding sequence is TGTGCCAGCTCACCACCTACCCGACAATACAATGAGCAGTTCTTC.

The chain has TRBV6-1 and TRBJ2-5; D is unresolved. Germline CDR1 reads MNHNS; CDR2 reads SASEGT. Trimming took 4 bases from V and 5 from J, leaving 8 bases between them. This CDR3 is built from 12 residues. The CDR3 sequence is CASSGQSETQYF. CDR3 coding DNA: TGTGCCAGCAGTGGACAATCGGAGACCCAGTACTTC.

This clone appeared once. CDR3 sequence: CASSPRGDGYTF. CDR3 in DNA: TGTGCCAGCTCCCCCCGGGGGGACGGCTACACCTTC. The rearrangement links TRBV7-8 to TRBJ1-2; perhaps TRBD1 as D (5 bases). Trimming removed 8 bases from V and 8 bases from J, with 15 bases in between. The CDR3 contains 12 residues. The V gene's germline CDR1 is SGHVS and CDR2 FQNEAQ.

The chain carries TRBV27 and TRBJ1-1, with D uncertain. V was shortened by 3 bases and J by 4 bases, with 12 bases between the two germline ends. From germline, CDR1 is MNHEY and CDR2 SMNVEV (reference sequence). The CDR3 has 14 amino acids. This chain's CDR3 is CASSFGGPPTEAFF. The CDR3 DNA reads TGTGCCAGCAGTTTTGGAGGACCGCCCACTGAAGCTTTCTTT.

The V and J genes are TRBV5-1 and TRBJ1-4; D gene ambiguous. The V end was cut by 0 bases, the J end by 7 bases, with 10 bases between. The CDR3 sequence is 14 residues long. Per germline, CDR1 SGHRS and CDR2 YFSETQ. The CDR3 nucleotides are TGCGCCAGCAGCTTGGATGAGGGTGGTGAAAAACTGTTTTTT. It encodes CASSLDEGGEKLFF.

The chain is built from TRBV2 and TRBJ1-1; 9 nucleotides align to TRBD1. V shed 6 bases, J shed 6 bases, and the junction held 14 bases outside the gene matches. Germline CDR1 reads SNHLY; CDR2 reads FYNNEI. The CDR3 spans 16 residues. The chain's CDR3 is CASRTGTGSFSAEAFF. CDR3 bases: TGTGCCAGCAGGACCGGGACAGGGAGTTTTTCGGCTGAAGCTTTCTTT.

The chain is built from TRBV6-6 and TRBJ2-5, with 9 bases matching TRBD2. The ends lost 5 bases at V and 2 bases at J; junction bases unmatched: 6. The CDR3 loop spans 15 amino acids. The germline CDR1 and CDR2 sequences are MNHNY and SVGAGI (reference sequence). CDR3 nucleotide sequence: TGTGCCAGCAGTCCCCACCTAGCGGGGCAAGAGACCCAGTACTTC. It specifies CASSPHLAGQETQYF.

The V and J genes are TRBV28 and TRBJ1-1; the D gene is possibly TRBD1 (5 bases). From germline, CDR1 is MDHEN and CDR2 SYDVKM. The ends were cut back, 2 bases at V and 1 base at J, with 17 bases in the middle. This CDR3 has 17 residues. CDR3 DNA: TGTGCCAGCAGTTTAAAGTCGGGGACCCTAGGGAACACTGAAGCTTTCTTT. Its protein is CASSLKSGTLGNTEAFF.

The rearrangement links TRBV7-3 to TRBJ2-1; D gene ambiguous. The germline CDR1 and CDR2 sequences are SGHTA and FQGTGA. The CDR3 loop spans 15 amino acids. The V end was cut by 2 bases, the J end by 0 bases, with 8 bases between. CDR3 protein: CASSLGSSSYNEQFF. The CDR3 bases are TGTGCCAGCAGCTTAGGCTCAAGCTCCTACAATGAGCAGTTCTTC.

The chain uses TRBV27 and TRBJ1-6; D might be TRBD1 (6 bases). Germline CDR1 MNHEY, CDR2 SMNVEV (reference sequence). Trimming removed 8 bases at V and 8 bases at J, with 16 bases between. The CDR3 runs to 14 residues. CDR3 amino acids: CASARGQNYSPLHF. The DNA of the CDR3 is TGTGCCAGCGCCCGGGGGCAGAACTATTCACCCCTCCACTTT.

The chain employs TRBV28 and TRBJ1-2; TRBD1 aligns across 7 bases. The CDR3 covers 14 residues. V dropped 3 bases and J dropped 7; count of bases not matched to a gene: 8. Germline loops: CDR1 MDHEN, CDR2 SYDVKM. The DNA for the CDR3 is TGTGCCAGCAGTTTGCCCAGGGGGAAGGGTGGCTACACCTTC. Translating it yields CASSLPRGKGGYTF.

The rearrangement links TRBV5-4 to TRBJ2-5; 10 nucleotides match TRBD1. Germline V gene lookup returns CDR1 SGHNT and CDR2 YYREEE (reference sequence). The trim removed 4 bases at V and 4 bases at J, leaving 4 bases unmatched. The CDR3 is made up of 14 amino acids. CDR3 amino acids: CASSQDRGPETQYF. Written as DNA, the CDR3 is TGTGCCAGCAGCCAAGACAGGGGGCCAGAGACCCAGTACTTC.

The rearrangement uses TRBV7-9 and TRBJ2-6; tentative D call: TRBD1 (5 bases). There are 15 residues in the CDR3. Trimming shortened V by 6 bases and J by 2 bases, and 11 bases separated the two germline ends. The germline CDR1 and CDR2 sequences are SEHNR and FQNEAQ (reference sequence). This chain's CDR3 is CASSMGLAGANVLTF. DNA for the CDR3: TGTGCCAGCAGTATGGGGCTTGCTGGGGCCAACGTCCTGACTTTC.

The count of this clone is one. The genes are TRBV28 and TRBJ1-4; 8 bases match TRBD1. V trimming: 6 bases; J trimming: 10 bases; junction bases outside the gene matches: 10. This CDR3 is 14 amino acids long. The germline V gene encodes CDR1 MDHEN and CDR2 SYDVKM. As DNA, the CDR3 is TGTGCCAGCAGCTGGGGACAGGTTTCCGTAAAACTGTTTTTT. It specifies CASSWGQVSVKLFF.

The gene calls are TRBV2 and TRBJ2-1, with 7 bases that match TRBD1. Unmatched junction bases numbered 2, after V lost 3 bases and J lost 9 bases. The CDR3 totals 12 residues. Germline V lookup: CDR1 SNHLY, CDR2 FYNNEI. The CDR3 DNA sequence: TGTGCCAGCAGTGACAGGGGGTTTGAGCAGTTCTTC. Protein product: CASSDRGFEQFF. The full variable domain, in which reference TRBV2 and TRBJ2-1 provide the parts outside the CDR3, is EPEVTQTPSHQVTQMGQEVILRCVPISNHLYFYWYRQILGQKVEFLVSFYNNEISEKSEIFDDQFSVERPDGSNFTLKIRSTKLEDSAMYFCASSDRGFEQFFGPGTRLTVL.